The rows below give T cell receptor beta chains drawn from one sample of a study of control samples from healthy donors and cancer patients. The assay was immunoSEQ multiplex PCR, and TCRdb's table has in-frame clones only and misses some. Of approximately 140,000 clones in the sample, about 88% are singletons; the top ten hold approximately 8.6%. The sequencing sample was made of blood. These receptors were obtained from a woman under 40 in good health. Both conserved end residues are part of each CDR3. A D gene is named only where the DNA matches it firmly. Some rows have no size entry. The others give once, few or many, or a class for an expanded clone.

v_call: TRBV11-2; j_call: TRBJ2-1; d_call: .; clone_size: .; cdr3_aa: CASSLSGVDNNEQFF; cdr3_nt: TGTGCCAGCAGCCTCTCGGGAGTCGACAACAATGAGCAGTTCTTC
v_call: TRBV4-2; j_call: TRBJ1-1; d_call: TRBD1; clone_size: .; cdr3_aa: CASSPTDRGGTEAFF; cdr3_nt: TGTGCCAGCAGCCCTACCGACAGGGGAGGTACTGAAGCTTTCTTT
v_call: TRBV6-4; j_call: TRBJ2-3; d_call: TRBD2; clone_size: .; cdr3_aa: CASSDLPGGSTDTQYF; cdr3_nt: TGTGCCAGCAGTGACCTCCCCGGGGGGAGCACAGATACGCAGTATTTT
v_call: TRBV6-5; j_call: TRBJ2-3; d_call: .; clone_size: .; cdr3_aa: CASRDGGLGTDTQYF; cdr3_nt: TGTGCCAGCAGGGACGGAGGGCTAGGTACAGATACGCAGTATTTT
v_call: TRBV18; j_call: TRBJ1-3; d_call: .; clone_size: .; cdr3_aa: CASSPGSSGNTIYF; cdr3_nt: TGTGCCAGCTCACCGGGGAGCTCTGGAAACACCATATATTTT
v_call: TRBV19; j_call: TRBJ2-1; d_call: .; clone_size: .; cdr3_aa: CASSIPLSGRYSYNEQFF; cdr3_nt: TGTGCCAGTAGTATACCTTTATCTGGGCGTTACTCCTACAATGAGCAGTTCTTC
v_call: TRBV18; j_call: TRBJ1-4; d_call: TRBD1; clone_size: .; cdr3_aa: CASSPGTANEKLFF; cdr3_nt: TGTGCCAGCTCACCCGGGACAGCAAATGAAAAACTGTTTTTT
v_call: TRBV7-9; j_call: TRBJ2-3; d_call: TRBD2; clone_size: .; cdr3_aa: CASSPGLASDTQYF; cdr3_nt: TGTGCCAGCAGCCCTGGACTAGCGTCAGATACGCAGTATTTT
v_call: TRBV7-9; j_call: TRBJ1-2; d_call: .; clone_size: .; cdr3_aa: CASSLPAQNYGYTF; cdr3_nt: TGTGCCAGCAGCTTACCGGCTCAGAACTATGGCTACACCTTC
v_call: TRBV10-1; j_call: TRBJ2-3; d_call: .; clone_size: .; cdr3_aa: CASSESVGTPLPDTQYF; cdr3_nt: TGCGCCAGCAGTGAGTCTGTCGGGACTCCACTCCCGGATACGCAGTATTTT
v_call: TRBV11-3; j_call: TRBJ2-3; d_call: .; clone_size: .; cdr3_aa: CASSPGVDTDTQYF; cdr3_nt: TGTGCCAGCAGCCCCGGGGTAGACACAGATACGCAGTATTTT
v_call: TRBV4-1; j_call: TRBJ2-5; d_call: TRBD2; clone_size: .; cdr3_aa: CASSQELGGSLQETQYF; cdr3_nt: TGCGCCAGCAGCCAAGAACTCGGGGGGTCCCTGCAAGAGACCCAGTACTTC
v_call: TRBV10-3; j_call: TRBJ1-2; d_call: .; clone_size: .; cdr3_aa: CAIREQRDGYTF; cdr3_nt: TGTGCCATCAGGGAGCAACGGGATGGCTACACCTTC
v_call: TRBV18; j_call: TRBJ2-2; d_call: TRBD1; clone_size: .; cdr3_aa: CASSPYTGETGELFF; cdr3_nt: TGTGCCAGCTCACCATACACAGGGGAGACCGGGGAGCTGTTTTTT
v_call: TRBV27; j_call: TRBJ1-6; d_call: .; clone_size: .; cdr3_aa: CASSQDLASSYNSPLHF; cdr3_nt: TGTGCCAGCAGTCAAGACCTTGCGAGCTCCTATAATTCACCCCTCCACTTT
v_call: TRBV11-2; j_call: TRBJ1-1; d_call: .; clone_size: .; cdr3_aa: CASSLDLNTEAFF; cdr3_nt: TGTGCCAGCAGCTTAGATCTGAACACTGAAGCTTTCTTT
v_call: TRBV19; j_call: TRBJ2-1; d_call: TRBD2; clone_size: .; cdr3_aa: CASTGFTGTRGYNEQFF; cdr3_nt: TGTGCCAGTACGGGGTTTACCGGGACTAGAGGGTACAATGAGCAGTTCTTC
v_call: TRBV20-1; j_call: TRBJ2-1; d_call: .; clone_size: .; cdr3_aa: CSAYEQFF; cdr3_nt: TGCAGCGCATATGAGCAGTTCTTC
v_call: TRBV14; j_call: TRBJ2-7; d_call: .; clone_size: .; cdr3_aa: CASSQAGDQYEQYF; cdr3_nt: TGTGCCAGCAGCCAAGCGGGAGATCAGTACGAGCAGTACTTC
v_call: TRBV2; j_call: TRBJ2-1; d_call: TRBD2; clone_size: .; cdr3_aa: CASRVGLAGYNEQFF; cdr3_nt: TGTGCCAGCAGGGTCGGACTAGCGGGATACAATGAGCAGTTCTTC
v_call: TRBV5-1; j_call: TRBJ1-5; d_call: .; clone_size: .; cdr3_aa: CASSLEQGGQPQHF; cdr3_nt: TGCGCCAGCAGCTTGGAACAGGGTGGCCAGCCCCAGCATTTT
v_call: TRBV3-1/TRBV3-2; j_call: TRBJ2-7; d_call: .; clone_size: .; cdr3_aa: CASSQRGSFYEQYF; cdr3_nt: TGTGCCAGCAGCCAAAGGGGGAGTTTCTACGAGCAGTACTTC
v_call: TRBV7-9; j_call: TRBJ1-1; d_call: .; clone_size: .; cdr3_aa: CASSSTAGMSTEAFF; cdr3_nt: TGTGCCAGCAGTTCGACGGCAGGGATGAGCACTGAAGCTTTCTTT
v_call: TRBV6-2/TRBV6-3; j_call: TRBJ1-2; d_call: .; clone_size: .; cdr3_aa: CASSYFYGYTF; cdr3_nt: TGTGCCAGCAGTTACTTCTATGGCTACACCTTC
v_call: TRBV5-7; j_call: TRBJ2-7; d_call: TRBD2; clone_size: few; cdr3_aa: CASSLPESGRGGYEQYF; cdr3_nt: TGTGCCAGCAGCTTGCCCGAGAGCGGGAGAGGGGGATACGAGCAGTACTTC
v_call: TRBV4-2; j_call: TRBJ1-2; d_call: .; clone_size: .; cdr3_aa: CASSQVQDYGYTF; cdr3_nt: TGTGCCAGCAGCCAAGTACAGGACTATGGCTACACCTTC